This entry is about one T cell receptor beta chain. This sample is part of a study of shared clonotypes between healthy human individuals. This CDR3 comprises 16 residues. The V and J ends lost 3 bases and 3 bases, in that order; junction bases with no gene match: 8. Germline V gene data show CDR1 as SGHAT and CDR2 as FQDESV (reference sequence). Sequenced by immunoSEQ multiplex PCR; TCRdb stores in-frame clones only, minus some. The sample records fewer than 500,000 clones, roughly 79% being singletons. This chain uses TRBV11-1 with TRBJ2-1; 7 bases fit TRBD2. Sequencing was carried out using PBMCs. This TCR derives from a woman aged 40 to 50 in good health. Some clones in this sample may be carry-over from other donors' samples. The CDR3 sequence: CASSFALAGGYNEQFF. The CDR3 region has the DNA TGTGCCAGCAGCTTTGCCTTAGCGGGTGGCTACAATGAGCAGTTCTTC.